The 10 T cell receptor beta chains reported below all come from one sample, sequenced in a study of shared clonotypes between healthy human individuals. Naive CD8 cells lacked CD45RO, underwent positive selection for CCR7 and left out terminally differentiated effector memory CD45RA+ cells. The data were produced by immunoSEQ multiplex PCR, yet TCRdb's version contains in-frame clones alone and is incomplete. The data contain about 2 million clones, about 95% of them singletons. The sample was naive CD8+ T cells sorted from blood. The receptors were sampled from a man in his late teens or twenties in good health.

Remarks on this clone: Other DNA variants within this sample encode the same CDR3. J is TRBJ1-5 and V is TRBV27, with 10 positions matching TRBD1. This CDR3 has 14 residues. Germline V lookup: CDR1 MNHEY, CDR2 SMNVEV (reference sequence). V was clipped by 6 bases and J by 7 bases; unmatched bases: 6. CDR3 DNA: TGTGCCAGCAGCGTGACAGGGGGCGGCCAGCCCCAGCATTTT. As protein: CASSVTGGGQPQHF.

This clone showed up just a few times. The chain employs TRBV2 and TRBJ1-5; possibly TRBD1 for D (6 bases). The ends were cut back, 8 bases at V and 6 bases at J, with 17 bases in the middle. Germline V gene lookup returns CDR1 SNHLY and CDR2 FYNNEI. This CDR3 has 14 residues. CDR3 DNA: TGTGCCAGCCGCGTAGGGGGTGTCGCTCAGCCCCAGCATTTT. It specifies CASRVGGVAQPQHF. Full variable domain (missing parts from reference TRBV2 and TRBJ1-5): EPEVTQTPSHQVTQMGQEVILRCVPISNHLYFYWYRQILGQKVEFLVSFYNNEISEKSEIFDDQFSVERPDGSNFTLKIRSTKLEDSAMYFCASRVGGVAQPQHFGDGTRLSIL.

This chain uses TRBV29-1 with TRBJ2-7; TRBD1 agrees at 9 bases. Germline V lookup: CDR1 SQVTM, CDR2 ANQGSEA. With 1 base clipped from V and 3 bases from J, the junction kept 4 bases outside the gene matches. The CDR3 covers 14 residues. CDR3 residues: CSVEVGTGFYEQYF. The CDR3 DNA follows: TGCAGCGTTGAAGTAGGGACAGGGTTCTACGAGCAGTACTTC.

The chain is built from TRBV5-1 and TRBJ1-1, with D maybe TRBD1 (5 bases). CDR1 and CDR2 from the germline V gene are SGHRS and YFSETQ. V lost 4 bases to trimming and J lost 0 bases, with 7 bases between them. The CDR3 contains 13 residues. This CDR3 reads CASSRGVNTEAFF. The CDR3 nucleotides are TGCGCCAGCAGCCGGGGGGTGAACACTGAAGCTTTCTTT.

This chain connects TRBV27 to TRBJ1-6, with unresolved D. Germline V gene sequence: CDR1 MNHEY, CDR2 SMNVEV (reference sequence). This CDR3 is 17 amino acids long. V shed 0 bases and J shed 10 bases, with 19 bases lying between them. The CDR3 coding sequence is TGTGCCAGCAGTTTATCGCTTCCACAGAACCTAATCTCACCCCTCCACTTT. This gives the protein CASSLSLPQNLISPLHF.

This clone has only one observation. The junction and the germline gene differ at one end; a read error may be behind it. The gene calls are TRBV7-2 and TRBJ2-7, with 9 positions matching TRBD1. This CDR3 is 15 amino acids long. The germline V gene encodes CDR1 SGHTA and CDR2 FQGNSA. The CDR3 coding sequence is TGTGCCAGCACCTTATTTACAGGGGGCGTCTACGAGCAGTACTTC. Amino acid sequence: CASTLFTGGVYEQYF.

This chain connects TRBV7-2 to TRBJ1-4; a weak D match, TRBD1 (5 bases). V was trimmed by 0 bases and J by 8 bases, leaving 13 bases between them. Germline-derived CDR1 and CDR2 are SGHTA and FQGNSA. The CDR3 totals 15 residues. The CDR3 region has the DNA TGTGCCAGCAGCTTAGCCGGGGGGTTGGAAGAAAAACTGTTTTTT. This sequence encodes CASSLAGGLEEKLFF.

The chain links TRBV11-2 to TRBJ2-7, with 7 bases aligning to TRBD2. This CDR3 is 14 amino acids long. Germline V gene sequence: CDR1 SGHAT, CDR2 FQNNGV. The J segment lost 9 bases and the V segment lost 5 bases, leaving 13 bases of the junction unmatched. The CDR3 loop reads CASSPAGTSEGQYF. CDR3 bases: TGTGCCAGCAGCCCAGCGGGGACTTCTGAAGGGCAGTACTTC. Variable domain in full (rest from reference TRBV11-2 and TRBJ2-7): EAGVAQSPRYKIIEKRQSVAFWCNPISGHATLYWYQQILGQGPKLLIQFQNNGVVDDSQLPKDRFSAERLKGVDSTLKIQPAKLEDSAVYLCASSPAGTSEGQYFGPGTRLTVT.

The chain uses TRBV6-5 and TRBJ2-2; TRBD2 might be the D (6 bases). This CDR3 spans 15 amino acids. The V gene lost 7 bases and the J gene lost 5 bases, with 17 bases spanning the gap. Germline assignment: CDR1 MNHEY and CDR2 SVGAGI. The CDR3 coding sequence is TGTGCCAGCACCTGGTCGGGGGAGGCTACCGGGGAGCTGTTTTTT. This gives the protein CASTWSGEATGELFF.

The V and J genes are TRBV4-3 and TRBJ1-2; 7 bases line up with TRBD1. There are 15 residues in the CDR3. V shed 1 base, J shed 1 base, and the junction held 3 bases outside the gene matches. Germline values: CDR1 LGHNA, CDR2 YSLEER. CDR3 residues: CASSQGTGYNYGYTF. DNA for the CDR3: TGCGCCAGCAGCCAAGGGACAGGCTATAACTATGGCTACACCTTC.